The following is a T cell receptor (beta chain) sequence with its context. Between the trimmed V and J ends, which lost 5 bases and 4 bases, there was a span of 15 bases. Germline V gives CDR1 MDHEN, CDR2 SYDVKM. The CDR3 contains 15 residues. This entry comes from a study of shared clonotypes between healthy human individuals. The protocol was immunoSEQ multiplex PCR, while the TCRdb copy is restricted to in-frame clones and leaves out a portion. The table lists about 1,800,000 clones, approximately 95% of them singletons. Positive CCR7 selection of CD45RO-negative cells yielded the naive CD8 cells, and terminally differentiated effector memory CD45RA+ cells were excluded.

Sequencing used naive CD8+ T cells sorted from blood. The chain joins TRBV28 to TRBJ1-5, with D unresolved. The receptor comes from a man between 18 and 29 years old in good health. The CDR3 sequence is CASSPRAVSNQPQHF. DNA for the CDR3: TGTGCCAGCAGTCCCCGGGCAGTGAGTAATCAGCCCCAGCATTTT. The full variable domain, its missing parts supplied by reference TRBV28 and TRBJ1-5, is DVKVTQSSRYLVKRTGEKVFLECVQDMDHENMFWYRQDPGLGLRLIYFSYDVKMKEKGDIPEGYSVSREKKERFSLILESASTNQTSMYLCASSPRAVSNQPQHFGDGTRLSIL.